The 21 T cell receptor beta chains below all came from one sample that was sequenced in a study of blood T cells in healthy people across ages. Then a second PCR, running roughly 7 to 11 cycles, was carried out with a sample-barcoded 5' primer and a J-beta primer mix. TCRdb reprocessed the 5' RACE reads via MiXCR and lists one record per CDR3 protein. Among roughly 2 million distinct CDR3 sequences listed, around 50% were seen once. The sequenced material came from blood. These receptors all come from a woman aged 40 to 50 in good health.

This sequence joins TRBV2 and TRBJ1-1; 7 nucleotides align to TRBD1. V was clipped by 5 bases and J by 10 bases; unmatched bases: 10. Germline CDR1 and CDR2: SNHLY and FYNNEI. There are 13 residues in the CDR3. The CDR3 bases are TGTGCCAGCAGTCCCTTTACAGGGGAGGGAGCTTTCTTT. Its protein is CASSPFTGEGAFF.

The chain combines TRBV4-3 with TRBJ1-4; 7 bases map to TRBD1. After removal of 3 bases from V and 14 bases from J, the junction contained 6 bases not matched to a gene. Per germline, CDR1 LGHNA and CDR2 YSLEER. The CDR3 consists of 12 residues. The CDR3 bases are TGCGCCAGCAGCCACTCACAGGGGAACCTGTTTTTT. As protein: CASSHSQGNLFF.

The CDR3 DNA reads TGTGCCAGTAGTCCGGGTGGCAGCATCTCCTACGAGCAGTACTTC. Translation: CASSPGGSISYEQYF. The J gene is TRBJ2-7, the V gene TRBV19; D is unresolved. This CDR3 contains 15 residues. Germline CDR1 is LNHDA and CDR2 is SQIVND (reference sequence). The germline V and J ends were trimmed by 5 bases and 0 bases, with 14 bases remaining between them.

This clonotype has more than one count but fewer than ten. V is TRBV7-2 and J is TRBJ2-5; 8 nucleotides agree with TRBD1. Unmatched junction bases numbered 8, after V lost 5 bases and J lost 6 bases. The CDR3 runs 14 residues. Germline-derived CDR1 and CDR2 are SGHTA and FQGNSA. CDR3 sequence reads: CASSRRDRQQTQYF. The CDR3 DNA sequence: TGTGCCAGCAGCCGGCGGGACAGGCAACAGACCCAGTACTTC.

This clonotype appeared a few times. The chain carries TRBV10-3 and TRBJ2-3; D unresolved. Germline values: CDR1 ENHRY, CDR2 SYGVKD. The CDR3 contains 11 residues. The ends were cut back, 10 bases at V and 10 bases at J, with 15 bases in the middle. CDR3 protein: CATGPIVAQYF. The CDR3, as DNA: TGTGCCACCGGCCCCATAGTGGCGCAGTATTTT.

This clonotype was seen more than once but under ten times. CDR3 sequence (DNA): TGTGCCAGCAGTCCCCAGTTAGAGCAGTTCTTC. Encoded protein: CASSPQLEQFF. The V call is TRBV6-6, the J call TRBJ2-1; D unclear. The CDR3 length is 11 residues. The V end was cut by 5 bases, the J end by 10 bases, with 9 bases between. The V gene's germline CDR1 is MNHNY and CDR2 SVGAGI (reference sequence).

The chain links TRBV20-1 to TRBJ2-3, with D possibly called TRBD1 or TRBD2 (6 bases each). Germline-derived CDR1 and CDR2 are DFQATT and SNEGSKA (reference sequence). Trimming left V 5 bases short and J 2 bases short, with 14 bases between. The CDR3 spans 14 residues. The CDR3 region is CSAPGGGTTDTQYF. CDR3 DNA: TGCAGTGCTCCCGGGGGCGGCACCACAGATACGCAGTATTTT.

The DNA for the CDR3 is TGTGCCAGCAGCTTAGTTGGCAAGGGCTACAATGAGCAGTTCTTC. Its translation is CASSLVGKGYNEQFF. The rearrangement uses TRBV7-2 and TRBJ2-1; D remains ambiguous. CDR1 and CDR2 (germline): SGHTA, FQGNSA. There are 15 residues in the CDR3. With 1 base removed from V and 3 bases from J, the gap between germline ends came to 10 bases.

This rearrangement joins TRBV20-1 to TRBJ2-7, with D perhaps TRBD1 (5 bases). The length of the CDR3 is 14 residues. Trimming removed 4 bases from V and 3 bases from J, with 16 bases in between. Germline CDR1 and CDR2: DFQATT and SNEGSKA (reference sequence). The CDR3 region has the DNA TGCAGTGCTAAGCTTATAGGGGTGGGCTACGAGCAGTACTTC. Translation gives CSAKLIGVGYEQYF.

Only a few counts were recorded for this clonotype. The CDR3 DNA is TGCAGTGCTAATACCGTAGGTAGGACGCAGTATTTT. Its protein product is CSANTVGRTQYF. This chain connects TRBV20-1 to TRBJ2-3; no firm D call. V was clipped by 4 bases and J by 9 bases, with 14 bases between them. This CDR3 is 12 amino acids long. Germline CDR1 DFQATT, CDR2 SNEGSKA (reference sequence).

The V and J genes are TRBV15 and TRBJ2-3; D tentatively reads TRBD1 or TRBD2 (6 bases each). Germline assignment: CDR1 LNHNV and CDR2 YYDKDF (reference sequence). The CDR3 length is 16 residues. V lost 0 bases and J lost 2, with 12 bases in between. The CDR3 protein is CATSREMGGLTDTQYF. The CDR3 DNA follows: TGTGCCACCAGCAGAGAGATGGGGGGCCTCACAGATACGCAGTATTTT.

J is TRBJ2-7 and V is TRBV7-2; D perhaps matches TRBD1 (6 bases). V was shortened by 6 bases and J by 0 bases, with 12 bases between the two germline ends. CDR1 and CDR2 (germline): SGHTA, FQGNSA. The CDR3 totals 14 residues. CDR3 sequence: CASRDSPSSYEQYF. The CDR3 DNA reads TGTGCCAGCAGGGACAGCCCTAGCTCCTACGAGCAGTACTTC.

Turning to this clonotype: At one boundary the junction diverges from the germline segment, which might be a read error. The chain uses TRBV7-2 and TRBJ2-3; 11 positions match TRBD2. Per the germline V gene, CDR1 is SGHTA and CDR2 is FQGNSA. The CDR3 extends over 15 amino acids. The CDR3 nucleotides are TGTGCCAGCAGATTAGCGGGGGGGCAATCAGATACGCAGTATTTT. Translated: CASRLAGGQSDTQYF. The variable domain in full, with the rest retrieved from reference TRBV7-2 and TRBJ2-3, is GAGVSQSPSNKVTEKGKDVELRCDPISGHTALYWYRQSLGQGLEFLIYFQGNSAPDKSGLPSDRFSAERTGGSVSTLTIQRTQQEDSAVYLCASRLAGGQSDTQYFGPGTRLTVL.

This clonotype was observed a handful of times. The rearrangement joins TRBV5-1 to TRBJ2-7, with a possible D match to TRBD1 (6 bases). The CDR3 is 12 amino acids. Germline V gene sequence: CDR1 SGHRS, CDR2 YFSETQ. V lost 0 bases to trimming and J lost 8 bases, with 9 bases between them. CDR3 amino acids: CASSLDREKQYF. The CDR3 coding sequence is TGCGCCAGCAGCTTGGACAGGGAAAAGCAGTACTTC.

V and J are TRBV21-1 and TRBJ2-4; TRBD1 was called by the table and not checked on the DNA. TRBV21-1 counts as a pseudogene. This CDR3 is built from 14 residues. The CDR3 sequence is CASSRRQGSNIQYF. The CDR3 bases are TGTGCCAGCAGCCGTCGACAGGGGTCGAACATTCAGTACTTC.

The chain uses TRBV12-3 or TRBV12-4 and TRBJ1-2; 7 bases fit TRBD1. The length of the CDR3 is 13 residues. V was clipped by 5 bases and J by 8 bases; unmatched bases: 8. The DNA of the CDR3 is TGTGCCAGCAGTGAGGGAGGGGGCTGGGGCTACACCTTC. This translates into CASSEGGGWGYTF.

CDR3: CASSLASTLTDTQYF. CDR3 bases: TGTGCCAGCAGCTTAGCAAGCACCCTCACAGATACGCAGTATTTT. The chain has TRBV7-2 and TRBJ2-3; D is unclear. Trimming took 0 bases from V and 2 from J, leaving 9 bases between them. The CDR3 loop spans 15 amino acids. Germline V lookup: CDR1 SGHTA, CDR2 FQGNSA. The whole variable domain, remainder taken from reference TRBV7-2 and TRBJ2-3, is GAGVSQSPSNKVTEKGKDVELRCDPISGHTALYWYRQSLGQGLEFLIYFQGNSAPDKSGLPSDRFSAERTGGSVSTLTIQRTQQEDSAVYLCASSLASTLTDTQYFGPGTRLTVL.

Turning to this clonotype: Since a much larger clone is just one base distant, this may be a read error. The chain employs TRBV6-2 or TRBV6-3 and TRBJ2-6; D gene uncertain. The CDR3 totals 16 residues. Germline V gene data show CDR1 as MNHEY and CDR2 as SVGEGT. The ends were cut back, 6 bases at V and 0 bases at J, with 12 bases in the middle. The CDR3 DNA reads as TGTGCCAGCAGCTTTGGACGGAGCTCTGGGGCCAACGTCCTGACTTTC. It yields the protein CASSFGRSSGANVLTF.

V and J are TRBV28 and TRBJ2-1; 7 bases fit TRBD2. Trimming cost V 5 bases and J 5 bases; bases outside gene matches: 9. Germline assignment: CDR1 MDHEN and CDR2 SYDVKM. The CDR3 loop spans 15 amino acids. CDR3 sequence reads: CASSNGGWVDNEQFF. Written as DNA, the CDR3 is TGTGCCAGCAGTAACGGGGGGTGGGTGGACAATGAGCAGTTCTTC. Filled out from reference TRBV28 and TRBJ2-1, the complete variable domain reads DVKVTQSSRYLVKRTGEKVFLECVQDMDHENMFWYRQDPGLGLRLIYFSYDVKMKEKGDIPEGYSVSREKKERFSLILESASTNQTSMYLCASSNGGWVDNEQFFGPGTRLTVL.

This clonotype has only a few counts. The chain has TRBV27 and TRBJ2-1; 11 bases agree with TRBD2. Germline CDR1 reads MNHEY; CDR2 reads SMNVEV (reference sequence). V lost 0 bases to trimming and J lost 6 bases; unmatched junction nucleotides: 7. CDR3 length: 17 residues. The DNA of the CDR3 is TGTGCCAGCAGTTTATCCCCATCAGGACTAGCGGGCAATGAGCAGTTCTTC. It is translated as CASSLSPSGLAGNEQFF.

V usage is TRBV5-1 and J usage is TRBJ1-2; D gene uncertain. The CDR3 sequence is 15 residues long. Germline V gene data show CDR1 as SGHRS and CDR2 as YFSETQ. Trimming removed 4 bases at V and 1 base at J, with 14 bases between. The CDR3 coding sequence is TGCGCCAGCAGCCTGAGACGAGTGGGTAACTATGGCTACACCTTC. Its protein product is CASSLRRVGNYGYTF.